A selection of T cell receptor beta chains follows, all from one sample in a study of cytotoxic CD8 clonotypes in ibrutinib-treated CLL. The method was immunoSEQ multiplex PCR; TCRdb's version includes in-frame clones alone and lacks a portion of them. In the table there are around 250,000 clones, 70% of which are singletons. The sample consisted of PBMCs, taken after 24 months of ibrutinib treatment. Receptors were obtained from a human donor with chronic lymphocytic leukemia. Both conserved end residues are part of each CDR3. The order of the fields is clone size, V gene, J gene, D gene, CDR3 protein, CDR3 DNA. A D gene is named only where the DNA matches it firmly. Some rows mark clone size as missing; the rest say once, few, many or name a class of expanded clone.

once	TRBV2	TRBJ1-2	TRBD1	CASTPGTGGIYGYTF	TGTGCCAGCACCCCCGGGACAGGGGGCATCTATGGCTACACCTTC
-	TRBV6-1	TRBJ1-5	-	CASSEALDTGRRNQPQHF	TGTGCTAGCAGTGAAGCGCTCGACACCGGGCGTCGCAATCAGCCCCAGCATTTT
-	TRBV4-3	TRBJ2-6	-	CASSQDPLPPTSGANVLTF	TGCGCCAGCAGCCAAGATCCATTACCCCCCACCTCTGGGGCCAACGTCCTGACTTTC
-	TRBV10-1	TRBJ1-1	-	CASSESRGTEAFF	TGCGCCAGCAGTGAGTCGAGGGGGACTGAAGCTTTCTTT
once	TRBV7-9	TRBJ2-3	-	CASSLALGAVDTQYF	TGTGCCAGCAGCTTAGCACTAGGAGCGGTAGATACGCAGTATTTT
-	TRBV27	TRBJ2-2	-	CASSMQLGGTGELFF	TGTGCCAGCAGTATGCAACTAGGGGGCACCGGGGAGCTGTTTTTT
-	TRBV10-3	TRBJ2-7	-	CAISGSRTVNYEQYF	TGTGCCATCAGTGGATCCCGGACGGTCAACTACGAGCAGTACTTC
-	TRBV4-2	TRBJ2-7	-	CASSQGRTNVPYEQYF	TGTGCCAGCAGCCAAGGAAGGACAAACGTCCCCTACGAGCAGTACTTC
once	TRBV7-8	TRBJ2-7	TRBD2	CASSLASSGSYEQYF	TGTGCCAGCAGCTTAGCGTCTAGCGGGAGCTACGAGCAGTACTTC
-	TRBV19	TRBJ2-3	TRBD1	CASSAPGQGPTDTQYF	TGTGCCAGTAGTGCCCCTGGACAGGGGCCCACAGATACGCAGTATTTT
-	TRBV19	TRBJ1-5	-	CASMGDNQPQHF	TGTGCCAGTATGGGAGACAATCAGCCCCAGCATTTT
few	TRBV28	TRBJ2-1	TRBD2	CASSKSGRGEFF	TGTGCCAGCAGTAAAAGCGGGAGGGGGGAGTTCTTC
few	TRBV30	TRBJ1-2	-	CAPGDGYTF	TGTGCCCCCGGCGATGGCTACACCTTC
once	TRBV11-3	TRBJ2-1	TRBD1	CASSLDSGQGFYNEQFF	TGTGCCAGCAGCTTAGATTCGGGACAGGGTTTCTACAATGAGCAGTTCTTC
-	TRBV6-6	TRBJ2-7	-	CASSYSNGGEQYF	TGTGCCAGCAGTTACTCAAATGGGGGCGAGCAGTACTTC
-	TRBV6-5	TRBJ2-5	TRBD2	CASSPGTGGPKTQYF	TGTGCCAGCAGTCCTGGGACGGGAGGGCCGAAGACCCAGTACTTC
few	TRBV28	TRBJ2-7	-	CASSLIGGYEQYF	TGTGCCAGCAGTTTAATCGGGGGCTACGAGCAGTACTTC
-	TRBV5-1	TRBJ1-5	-	CASSLEGTSSNQPQHF	TGCGCCAGCAGCTTGGAGGGGACAAGTAGCAATCAGCCCCAGCATTTT
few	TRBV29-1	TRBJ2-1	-	CSVEDNGPYDEQFF	TGCAGCGTTGAAGATAACGGCCCGTACGATGAGCAGTTCTTC
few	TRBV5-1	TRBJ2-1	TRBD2	CASSLVGTSGSSYEQFF	TGCGCCAGCAGCTTGGTGGGGACTAGCGGGAGTAGTTATGAGCAGTTCTTC
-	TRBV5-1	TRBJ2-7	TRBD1	CASSEDRDEQYF	TGCGCCAGCAGCGAAGACAGGGACGAGCAGTACTTC
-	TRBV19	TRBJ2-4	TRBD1	CASRPPGQGENIQYF	TGTGCCAGTAGACCGCCGGGACAGGGGGAGAACATTCAGTACTTC
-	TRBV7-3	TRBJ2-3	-	CASSLNQNTDTQYF	TGTGCCAGCAGCTTAAACCAGAACACAGATACGCAGTATTTT
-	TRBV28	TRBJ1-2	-	CASSSTGGNYGYTF	TGTGCCAGCAGCTCGACAGGAGGGAACTATGGCTACACCTTC
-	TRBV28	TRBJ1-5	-	CASSLSQGGQPQHF	TGTGCCAGCAGTTTGAGCCAGGGTGGTCAGCCCCAGCATTTT
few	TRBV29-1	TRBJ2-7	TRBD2	CSVEKATSGTYEQYF	TGCAGCGTTGAAAAGGCCACTAGCGGGACCTACGAGCAGTACTTC
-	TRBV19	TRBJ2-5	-	CASSGRGETQYF	TGTGCCAGTAGCGGAAGAGGAGAGACCCAGTACTTC
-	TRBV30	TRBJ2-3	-	CAWSDLYSTDTQYF	TGTGCCTGGAGTGATCTTTACTCCACAGATACGCAGTATTTT
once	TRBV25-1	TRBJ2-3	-	CASMMGGGTDTQYF	TGTGCCAGCATGATGGGCGGGGGCACAGATACGCAGTATTTT
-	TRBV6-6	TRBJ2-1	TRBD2	CASSYYLAGTHNEQFF	TGTGCCAGCAGTTACTATCTAGCGGGAACACACAATGAGCAGTTCTTC
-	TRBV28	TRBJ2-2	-	CASQGFSNSNTGELFF	TGTGCCAGCCAGGGGTTCAGCAATTCAAACACCGGGGAGCTGTTTTTT
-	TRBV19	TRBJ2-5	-	CASKGAAWETQYF	TGTGCCAGTAAGGGCGCCGCGTGGGAGACCCAGTACTTC
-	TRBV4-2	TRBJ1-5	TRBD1	CASSAGQDQPQHF	TGTGCCAGCAGCGCAGGACAGGATCAGCCCCAGCATTTT
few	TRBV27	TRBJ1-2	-	CASSFGTGYGYTF	TGTGCCAGCAGTTTTGGAACTGGGTATGGCTACACCTTC
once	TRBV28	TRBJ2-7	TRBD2	CASSLGLALVYEQYF	TGTGCCAGCAGTTTAGGACTAGCGCTGGTCTACGAGCAGTACTTC
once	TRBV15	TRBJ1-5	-	CATSRDTSGDGQPQHF	TGTGCCACCAGCAGAGATACGTCGGGGGATGGTCAGCCCCAGCATTTT
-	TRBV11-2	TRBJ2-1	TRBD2	CASSPGLAGYNEQFF	TGTGCCAGCAGCCCAGGACTAGCGGGCTACAATGAGCAGTTCTTC
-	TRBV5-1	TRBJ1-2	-	CASSLRGAGYTF	TGCGCCAGCAGCTTGAGGGGCGCTGGCTACACCTTC
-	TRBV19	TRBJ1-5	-	CASSTLEGQPQHF	TGTGCCAGTAGTACTCTCGAGGGTCAGCCCCAGCATTTT
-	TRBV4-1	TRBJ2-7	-	CASSQGLGGEQYF	TGCGCCAGCAGCCAAGGCTTGGGAGGCGAGCAGTACTTC
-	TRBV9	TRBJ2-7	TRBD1	CASSGRDRAYEQYF	TGTGCCAGCAGCGGCCGGGACAGGGCCTACGAGCAGTACTTC
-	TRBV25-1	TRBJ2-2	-	CASSRPTNTGELFF	TGTGCCAGCAGTCGCCCGACGAACACCGGGGAGCTGTTTTTT
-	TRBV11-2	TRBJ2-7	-	CASSFGETSEQYF	TGTGCCAGCAGCTTTGGGGAAACGAGTGAGCAGTACTTC
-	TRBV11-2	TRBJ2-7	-	CASSPSREQYF	TGTGCCAGCAGCCCTTCTCGGGAGCAGTACTTC
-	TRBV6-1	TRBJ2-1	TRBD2	CATTSGRGEQFF	TGTGCCACCACTAGCGGGAGAGGAGAGCAGTTCTTC
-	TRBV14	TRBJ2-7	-	CASSQGARAEQYF	TGTGCCAGCAGCCAAGGAGCGAGGGCCGAGCAGTACTTC
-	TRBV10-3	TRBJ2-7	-	CATRRGSYEQYF	TGTGCCACCCGTAGGGGCTCCTACGAGCAGTACTTC
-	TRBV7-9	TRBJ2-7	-	CASSFRSGAYEQYF	TGTGCCAGCAGCTTTAGGAGCGGTGCCTACGAGCAGTACTTC